The sequence of this T cell receptor (beta chain) was determined in a study of untreated major depressive disorder. CDR1 and CDR2 from the germline V gene are MNHNY and SVGAGI (reference sequence). With 7 bases removed from V and 2 bases from J, the gap between germline ends came to 11 bases. The CDR3 sequence is 13 residues long. Note on this clone: What it recognizes is unknown.

The table came from immunoSEQ multiplex PCR; TCRdb's copy has only in-frame clones and leaves some out. The table includes 20,000 to 25,000 clones, over 85% detected once. Each donor gave around 32 ml of EDTA blood. Findings and caveats of the study: CD4+ T cells from depressed patients used TRBV05-01 (Vbeta 5.1) more often than controls.

Sequences were obtained from CD4+ T cells from PBMCs. The clonotype comes from a middle-aged woman in good health. V gene TRBV6-6 combines with J gene TRBJ1-2; D gene unclear. CDR3 bases: TGTGCCAGCAACTTACCACAGAACTATGGCTACACCTTC. The encoded protein is CASNLPQNYGYTF.